Below, 32 T cell receptor beta chains from the same sample are listed, as sequenced in a study of molecular identifiers for immune sequencing clone quantification. One entry per CDR3 protein, called by TCRdb with MiXCR from the PCR reads. There are about 330,000 distinct CDR3 sequences in the sample; 24% occur only once, and roughly 0.7% lies in the top ten. Sequencing was performed on naive CD8+ T cells from blood, with Jurkat cell RNA spiked in. The subset here: FACS-sorted CD8+CD4-CCR7+CD45RA+ naive T cells. The receptors were gathered from a human donor in good health. Some libraries in this study had Jurkat cell RNA spiked in.

This clonotype was seen ten or more times. The chain carries TRBV9 and TRBJ2-7, with 9 nucleotides matching TRBD1. The ends lost 3 bases at V and 5 bases at J; junction bases unmatched: 6. The length of the CDR3 is 14 residues. Germline CDR1 reads SGDLS; CDR2 reads YYNGEE. The CDR3 bases are TGTGCCAGCAGCGAGGGACAGGGTCAGGACGAGCAGTACTTC. It encodes CASSEGQGQDEQYF. The full variable domain, with the rest looked up from reference TRBV9 and TRBJ2-7, is DSGVTQTPKHLITATGQRVTLRCSPRSGDLSVYWYQQSLDQGLQFLIQYYNGEERAKGNILERFSAQQFPDLHSELNLSSLELGDSALYFCASSEGQGQDEQYFGPGTRLTVT.

The chain uses TRBV20-1 and TRBJ2-7; TRBD2 agrees at 9 bases. V was pared by 3 bases and J by 5 bases, with 14 bases of the junction left unmatched. This CDR3 is built from 16 residues. CDR1 DFQATT and CDR2 SNEGSKA come from the germline V gene (reference sequence). In DNA form, the CDR3 reads TGCAGTGCTAGGGTGTTGTCGAGGACTAGCGCCCACGAGCAGTACTTC. Protein: CSARVLSRTSAHEQYF.

This clonotype appeared a few times. The rearrangement joins TRBV6-2 or TRBV6-3 to TRBJ2-3; the D is unclear. Germline CDR1 MNHEY, CDR2 SVGEGT. The length of the CDR3 is 14 residues. Trimming removed 6 bases at V and 0 bases at J, with 10 bases between. The CDR3, as DNA: TGTGCCAGCAGGCCGGACGGGAGCACAGATACGCAGTATTTT. Its translation: CASRPDGSTDTQYF.

This clonotype showed up just a few times. The V gene is TRBV28, the J gene TRBJ1-3, with D possibly matching TRBD1 (5 bases). The CDR3 consists of 16 residues. The germline gives CDR1 MDHEN, CDR2 SYDVKM. The ends were cut back, 3 bases at V and 5 bases at J, with 17 bases in the middle. CDR3 loop: CASSLDRPSGRNTIYF. In DNA, the CDR3 is TGTGCCAGCAGTTTGGATCGTCCTTCAGGGCGAAACACCATATATTTT.

A few counts support this clonotype. The V gene is TRBV13, the J gene TRBJ1-2, with TRBD1 identical over 11 bases. The CDR3 consists of 15 residues. V lost 6 bases to trimming and J lost 6 bases; unmatched junction nucleotides: 9. Germline V gives CDR1 PRHDT, CDR2 FYEKMQ (reference sequence). This CDR3 reads CASSQGTGGGNGYTF. In DNA, the CDR3 is TGTGCCAGCAGTCAAGGGACAGGGGGAGGCAATGGCTACACCTTC.

This sequence joins TRBV7-2 and TRBJ2-3; 10 nucleotides align to TRBD2. The CDR3 has 18 residues. Unmatched junction bases numbered 12, after V lost 2 bases and J lost 4 bases. Germline V CDR1 and CDR2: SGHTA, FQGNSA. The CDR3 here is CASSLLHGGSGRPDTQYF. The CDR3 DNA reads TGTGCCAGCAGCTTATTACACGGAGGTAGCGGGAGGCCAGATACGCAGTATTTT.

This clonotype was observed at least ten times. The chain combines TRBV28 with TRBJ2-7; weak D call: TRBD2 (6 bases). CDR3 length: 15 residues. Trimming removed 3 bases at V and 2 bases at J, with 14 bases between. CDR1 and CDR2 (germline): MDHEN, SYDVKM. CDR3 DNA sequence: TGTGCCAGCAGTTTCCGCGGGGTGAGGACCTACGAGCAGTACTTC. Translation: CASSFRGVRTYEQYF.

This clonotype was seen only a few times. This chain uses TRBV11-2 with TRBJ2-1; D might be TRBD1 (6 bases). The CDR3 has 14 amino acids. Germline CDR1 is SGHAT and CDR2 is FQNNGV. Trimming left V 1 base short and J 2 bases short, with 6 bases between. In nucleotides, the CDR3 is TGTGCCAGCAGCTTAGGGGGGCCCTACAATGAGCAGTTCTTC. This encodes CASSLGGPYNEQFF.

In this sample, this clonotype turned up a few times. This chain connects TRBV6-5 to TRBJ2-1; D possibly corresponds to TRBD1 (6 bases). With 5 bases removed from V and 2 bases from J, the gap between germline ends came to 13 bases. The CDR3 loop spans 15 amino acids. Per the germline V gene, CDR1 is MNHEY and CDR2 is SVGAGI. CDR3 bases: TGTGCCAGCAGTCCCGGGACAATACCCTACAATGAGCAGTTCTTC. Its translation is CASSPGTIPYNEQFF.

The chain links TRBV20-1 to TRBJ2-3, with 14 bases fitting TRBD2. Germline CDR1 and CDR2: DFQATT and SNEGSKA (reference sequence). This CDR3 has 20 amino acids. J lost 2 bases, V lost 3 bases, and 16 bases had no gene match. The CDR3 DNA follows: TGCAGTGCTAGGGAAACTCCGGGACTAGCGGGAGATGGGCCCACAGATACGCAGTATTTT. This sequence encodes CSARETPGLAGDGPTDTQYF.

This clonotype has only a few counts. This chain connects TRBV7-6 to TRBJ2-5; TRBD2 matches 10 bases. The V segment lost 2 bases and the J segment 6 bases; nucleotides outside the gene matches: 18. The germline CDR1 and CDR2 sequences are SGHVS and FNYEAQ. This CDR3 comprises 19 residues. The chain's CDR3 is CASSLTSGRVPVLVKTQYF. CDR3 DNA sequence: TGTGCCAGCAGCTTAACAAGCGGGAGGGTGCCGGTTTTAGTGAAGACCCAGTACTTC. The variable domain in full, with the rest retrieved from reference TRBV7-6 and TRBJ2-5, is GAGVSQSPRYKVTKRGQDVALRCDPISGHVSLYWYRQALGQGPEFLTYFNYEAQQDKSGLPNDRFSAERPEGSISTLTIQRTEQRDSAMYRCASSLTSGRVPVLVKTQYFGPGTRLLVL.

This clonotype was detected ten times or more. V gene TRBV7-8 combines with J gene TRBJ2-1; perhaps D is TRBD1 or TRBD2 (5 bases each). The CDR3 has 15 residues. Germline assignment: CDR1 SGHVS and CDR2 FQNEAQ. Trimming removed 4 bases from V and 5 bases from J, with 15 bases in between. The CDR3 here is CASSSGAGSHNEQFF. The CDR3 nucleotides read TGTGCCAGCAGCTCCGGGGCGGGCAGCCACAATGAGCAGTTCTTC.

As concerns this clonotype: A much more abundant neighbour one base away suggests this may be a read error. The chain combines TRBV7-6 with TRBJ1-1, with 10 positions matching TRBD1. The CDR3 totals 14 residues. CDR1 SGHVS and CDR2 FNYEAQ come from the germline V gene. As DNA, the CDR3 is TGTGCCAGCAGCTCCGGGACAGGGGAAACTGCAGCTTTCTTT. It translates to CASSSGTGETAAFF.

Comment on this clonotype: One end of the junction fails to match germline, which may point to a read error. V and J are TRBV12-3 or TRBV12-4 and TRBJ1-5; D is undetermined. The CDR3 loop spans 13 amino acids. CDR3 in amino acids: CASSPYSNRPQHF. DNA of the CDR3: TGTGCCAGCAGTCCCTATAGCAATCGGCCCCAGCATTTT.

This clonotype has at least ten counts. This CDR3 is CASSLSGVNTEAFF. The CDR3 DNA sequence: TGTGCCAGCAGCCTCAGTGGGGTGAACACTGAAGCTTTCTTT. V and J are TRBV14 and TRBJ1-1, with D unresolved. V dropped 4 bases and J dropped 0 bases, with 9 bases sitting between them. This CDR3 region has 14 residues. Germline V gives CDR1 SGHDN, CDR2 FVKESK.

Of note for this clonotype: A read error may explain this, as a much larger clone is one base away. Since the CDR3 does not end with the conserved phenylalanine or tryptophan, this likely comes from a read error. J is TRBJ2-7 and V is TRBV6-2 or TRBV6-3; possible D gene TRBD1, 5 bases. This CDR3 spans 13 amino acids. V gave up 2 bases and J gave up 5 bases, with 10 bases separating them. Germline V gives CDR1 MNHEY, CDR2 SVGEGT. CDR3 residues: CASSYGASDEQYL. The CDR3 nucleotides are TGTGCCAGCAGTTACGGGGCAAGCGACGAGCAGTACCTC.

The V call is TRBV6-5, the J call TRBJ2-4, with D perhaps matching TRBD1 (6 bases). The germline V and J ends were trimmed by 2 bases and 6 bases, with 11 bases remaining between them. CDR1 MNHEY and CDR2 SVGAGI come from the germline V gene. The CDR3 length is 14 residues. This CDR3 reads CASSYGIGGNIQYF. In DNA, the CDR3 is TGTGCCAGCAGTTACGGGATAGGGGGAAACATTCAGTACTTC.

There are a few counts of this clonotype. V and J are TRBV4-3 and TRBJ2-7, with D perhaps matching TRBD1 (6 bases). Trimming pared 0 bases from V and 2 bases from J, leaving 11 bases between. CDR1 and CDR2 from the germline V gene are LGHNA and YSLEER. This CDR3 region has 15 residues. The CDR3 nucleotides are TGCGCCAGCAGCCAAGAAAGAGGGGACACCTACGAGCAGTACTTC. Translating gives CASSQERGDTYEQYF.

This clonotype was seen ten or more times. This chain joins TRBV28 and TRBJ2-7; the D gene could be TRBD1 or TRBD2 (6 bases each). Germline CDR1 is MDHEN and CDR2 is SYDVKM. This CDR3 has 13 residues. V gave up 2 bases and J gave up 3 bases, with 8 bases separating them. This CDR3 reads CASSLRGDYEQYF. The CDR3, as DNA: TGTGCCAGCAGTTTAAGGGGGGACTACGAGCAGTACTTC.

This clonotype was counted ten times or more. The V and J genes are TRBV7-8 and TRBJ1-1, with a possible D match to TRBD1 (6 bases). Trimming cost V 5 bases and J 5 bases, with 12 bases left between them. The CDR3 consists of 13 residues. Germline V lookup: CDR1 SGHVS, CDR2 FQNEAQ. The CDR3 region is CASSPRTDTEAFF. For the CDR3, the DNA is TGTGCCAGCAGCCCTCGGACAGATACTGAAGCTTTCTTT.

As for this clonotype: The germline gene is not matched at one end of the junction; a read error may be the cause. The V and J genes are TRBV7-9 and TRBJ2-7, with 7 bases identical to TRBD2. CDR1 and CDR2 (germline): SEHNR, FQNEAQ (reference sequence). This CDR3 is 14 amino acids long. The CDR3 DNA sequence: TGTACCAGCAGCTTAGCAGTCAGGGAGGGCGAGCAGTACTTC. Protein product: CTSSLAVREGEQYF.

On this clonotype: A much larger clone differs by one base, so this may be a read error. The chain carries TRBV27 and TRBJ2-3; 9 nucleotides match TRBD1. The CDR3 has 14 residues. V was clipped by 8 bases and J by 0 bases; unmatched bases: 3. Germline V CDR1 and CDR2: MNHEY, SMNVEV (reference sequence). In DNA, the CDR3 is TGTGCCAGCGGACAGGGGATCAGCACAGATACGCAGTATTTT. Its translation: CASGQGISTDTQYF.

The chain carries TRBV7-8 and TRBJ2-5; D not certain. This CDR3 has 14 amino acids. Germline lookup yields CDR1 SGHVS and CDR2 FQNEAQ. Trimming stripped 1 base from V and 0 bases from J, with 6 bases between. The CDR3 DNA reads TGTGCCAGCAGCTTAGACGAGTACCAAGAGACCCAGTACTTC. Protein sequence: CASSLDEYQETQYF.

Comment on this clonotype: An end of the junction does not agree with germline; a read error may underlie this. The V and J genes are TRBV19 and TRBJ1-1, with 8 positions matching TRBD1. Germline CDR1 is LNHDA and CDR2 is SQIVND (reference sequence). The CDR3 runs to 15 residues. The CDR3 protein is CPSSKSGQGNTEAFF. CDR3 sequence (DNA): TGTCCCAGTAGTAAATCCGGACAGGGGAACACTGAAGCTTTCTTT.

This clonotype was counted between two and nine times. This chain links TRBV4-1 with TRBJ2-1; D is possibly TRBD1 (6 bases). Germline CDR1 reads MGHRA; CDR2 reads YSYEKL. The V and J ends lost 4 bases and 8 bases respectively, with 12 bases between them. The CDR3 spans 13 residues. The CDR3: CASSRRGSDEQFF. As DNA, the CDR3 is TGCGCCAGCAGCCGCAGGGGTTCAGATGAGCAGTTCTTC.

This clonotype was detected only a few times. The V call is TRBV14, the J call TRBJ2-5; D ambiguous. With 1 base removed from V and 6 bases from J, the gap between germline ends came to 9 bases. The CDR3 contains 13 residues. Per the germline V gene, CDR1 is SGHDN and CDR2 is FVKESK. The CDR3 DNA follows: TGTGCCAGCAGCCAAGGTGACTGGAAGACCCAGTACTTC. Translation: CASSQGDWKTQYF.

This clonotype occurred many times. This sequence joins TRBV9 and TRBJ1-1, with D tentatively TRBD1 (5 bases). The CDR3 consists of 13 residues. V lost 3 bases and J 7 bases, leaving 13 bases between the germline ends. From germline, CDR1 is SGDLS and CDR2 YYNGEE. The CDR3 sequence: CASSAPGTDEAFF. CDR3 DNA sequence: TGTGCCAGCAGCGCTCCCGGGACGGATGAAGCTTTCTTT. The full variable domain, rest sourced from reference TRBV9 and TRBJ1-1, is DSGVTQTPKHLITATGQRVTLRCSPRSGDLSVYWYQQSLDQGLQFLIQYYNGEERAKGNILERFSAQQFPDLHSELNLSSLELGDSALYFCASSAPGTDEAFFGQGTRLTVV.

This clonotype was counted at least ten times. The chain carries TRBV5-6 and TRBJ1-5; the D is unclear. Between the trimmed V and J ends, which lost 0 bases and 6 bases, there was a span of 7 bases. Per the germline V gene, CDR1 is SGHDT and CDR2 is YYEEEE. The CDR3 has 13 amino acids. The CDR3 DNA reads as TGTGCCAGCAGCTTGGCATGGGGTCAGCCCCAGCATTTT. This gives the protein CASSLAWGQPQHF.

V and J are TRBV29-1 and TRBJ1-2; D gene uncertain. The CDR3 loop spans 13 amino acids. Per germline, CDR1 SQVTM and CDR2 ANQGSEA. Trimming cost V 3 bases and J 4 bases, with 12 bases left between them. CDR3 protein: CSVEFPGGYGYTF. Here the CDR3 DNA reads TGCAGCGTTGAGTTCCCAGGAGGCTATGGCTACACCTTC.

This clonotype was counted at least ten times. The chain recombines TRBV14 with TRBJ2-3; no clear D gene. This CDR3 has 13 amino acids. V was trimmed by 0 bases and J by 6 bases, leaving 7 bases between them. CDR1 SGHDN and CDR2 FVKESK come from the germline V gene. The CDR3 spells CASSQEIPDTQYF. The CDR3, as DNA: TGTGCCAGCAGCCAAGAAATCCCGGATACGCAGTATTTT.

With regard to this clonotype: A much more abundant neighbour one base away suggests this may be a read error. V is TRBV13 and J is TRBJ1-1, with D unresolved. This CDR3 spans 11 amino acids. Germline values: CDR1 PRHDT, CDR2 FYEKMQ (reference sequence). CDR3 region: CASSQATEASF. The CDR3, as DNA: TGTGCCAGCAGCCAGGCCACTGAAGCTTCCTTT.

This clonotype came up many times. The V and J genes are TRBV5-6 and TRBJ2-5; D might be TRBD1 or TRBD2, each matching 6 bases. V was clipped by 1 base and J by 5 bases, with 15 bases between them. CDR1 and CDR2 (germline): SGHDT, YYEEEE. The CDR3 has 15 amino acids. The CDR3 here is CASSLWFGGMETQYF. In DNA, the CDR3 is TGTGCCAGCAGCTTGTGGTTCGGGGGCATGGAGACCCAGTACTTC.